The T cell receptor (beta chain) under discussion was sequenced for a study of blood T cell repertoires in COVID-19. Turning to the study itself: Researchers got acute and convalescent COVID-19 samples from the United States, Italy and Spain. The analysed material was cDNA or gDNA that came from T cells, B-cell-depleted T cells, or PBMCs.

As handled by the study authors: Reference gene primer amplification in the assay estimated nucleated cell counts. Method: immunoSEQ multiplex PCR; TCRdb's copy keeps in-frame clones and lacks some. V and J calls and clone size are given by that table; D and trimming were obtained from the DNA. The sample holds over 110,000 clones; approximately 89% are singletons and the top ten take roughly 28%. The length of the CDR3 is 15 residues. Germline CDR1 and CDR2: SGHAT and FQNNGV. Trimming left V 5 bases short and J 0 bases short, with 12 bases between. This sequence was found in a human donor in a cohort sampled during active COVID-19. The V and J genes are TRBV11-2 and TRBJ2-3; weak D call: TRBD1 (6 bases). The sequencing input was peripheral blood. For the CDR3, the DNA is TGTGCCAGCAGCCGACAGGTTTCTAGCACAGATACGCAGTATTTT. It specifies CASSRQVSSTDTQYF.